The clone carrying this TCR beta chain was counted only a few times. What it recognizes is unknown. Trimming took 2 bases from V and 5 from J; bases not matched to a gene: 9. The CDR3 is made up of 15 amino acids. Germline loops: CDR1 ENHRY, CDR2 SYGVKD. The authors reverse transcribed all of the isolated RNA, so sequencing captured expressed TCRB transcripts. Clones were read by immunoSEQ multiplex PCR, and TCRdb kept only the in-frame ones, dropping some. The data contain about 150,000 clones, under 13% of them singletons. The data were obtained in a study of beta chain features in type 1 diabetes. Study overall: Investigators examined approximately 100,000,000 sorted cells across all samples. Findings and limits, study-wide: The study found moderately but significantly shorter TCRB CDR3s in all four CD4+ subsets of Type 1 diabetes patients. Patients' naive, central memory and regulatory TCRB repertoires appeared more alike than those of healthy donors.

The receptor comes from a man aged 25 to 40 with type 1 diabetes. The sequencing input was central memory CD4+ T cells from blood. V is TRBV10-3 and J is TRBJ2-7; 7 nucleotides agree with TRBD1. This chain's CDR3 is CAISEVPGQNDEQYF. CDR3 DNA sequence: TGTGCCATCAGTGAGGTACCGGGACAGAACGACGAGCAGTACTTC.